The 10 T cell receptor beta chains reported below all come from one sample, sequenced in a study of tumor-infiltrating lymphocytes in primary liver carcinoma. A constant-region primer primed TCR beta cDNA synthesis from around 500 ng of total RNA. ARM-PCR, slightly modified, supplied the TCR beta libraries through three nested multiplex PCR rounds. Forward primers for TRBV1-TRBV30 and a C-beta reverse primer served the first two PCR rounds, at 10 cycles each. TCRdb passed the multiplex PCR reads through MiXCR, listing each CDR3 protein once. The data contain around 35,000 distinct CDR3 sequences, more than 60% of them singletons. Starting material for RNA and DNA co-extraction consisted of roughly 20-34 mg of unsorted bulk tissue. Input material: tumor-adjacent normal liver tissue. Receptors originate from a man in his forties with primary liver carcinoma and hepatitis B virus infection.

Concerning this clonotype: The junction differs from germline at one of its ends, possibly a read error. The CDR3 region has the DNA TGCTCCATCAGCGGGGCGGGGTACGAGCAGTACTTC. Residues: CSISGAGYEQYF. The chain recombines TRBV10-3 with TRBJ2-7; 7 nucleotides match TRBD2. This CDR3 region has 12 residues. Germline CDR1 and CDR2: ENHRY and SYGVKD.

The rearrangement joins TRBV6-6 to TRBJ1-2, with 8 bases identical to TRBD1. Germline V lookup: CDR1 MNHNY, CDR2 SVGAGI (reference sequence). Trimming at V came to 9 bases and at J to 8 bases, leaving 11 bases not matched to a gene. This CDR3 spans 13 amino acids. CDR3 bases: TGTGCCAGTAGTCCACGGACAGGGTTCGGCTACACCTTC. Translating it yields CASSPRTGFGYTF.

Comments on this clonotype: Compared with germline, one end of the junction differs, possibly owing to a read error. The V and J genes are TRBV12-3 or TRBV12-4 and TRBJ1-3; D uncertain. This CDR3 comprises 15 residues. The CDR3 sequence is CATTVDGSSGNTIYF. CDR3 DNA sequence: TGTGCCACCACCGTGGACGGAAGCTCTGGGAACACCATATATTTT.

Details on this clonotype: Relative to the germline gene, one junction end is altered; a read error may explain this. The rearrangement joins TRBV6-5 to TRBJ2-7; D is unresolved. Looked up from germline, CDR1 is MNHEY and CDR2 is SVGAGI. This CDR3 region has 18 residues. Here the CDR3 reads CASSYKDPATSIHYEQYF. In DNA, the CDR3 is TGTGCCAGCAGTTACAAGGACCCTGCCACTTCGATACACTACGAACAGTACTTC.

This clonotype was picked up many times. A much larger clone is a single base away; this may be a read error. The CDR3 protein is CASSSVLIQCF. The CDR3 DNA is TGTGCCAGCAGTTCGGTACTTATTCAGTGCTTC. The V call is TRBV28, the J call TRBJ2-4, with D unresolved. Germline CDR1 and CDR2: MDHEN and SYDVKM. CDR3 length: 11 amino acids.

The chain combines TRBV12-3 or TRBV12-4 with TRBJ1-3, with D unresolved. V was clipped by 8 bases and J by 13 bases, with 12 bases between them. The CDR3 is 10 residues long. CDR3 region: CASSANIIYF. As DNA, the CDR3 is TGTGCCAGCTCGGCGAACATTATATATTTT.

This clonotype was seen at least ten times. V usage is TRBV28 and J usage is TRBJ2-4; 14 nucleotides agree with TRBD2. Unmatched junction bases numbered 18, after V lost 5 bases and J lost 0 bases. Germline CDR1 and CDR2: MDHEN and SYDVKM. This CDR3 has 22 amino acids. This CDR3 reads CASSPRRGTSGRETVAKNIQYF. The CDR3 region has the DNA TGTGCCAGCAGTCCCAGACGGGGGACTAGCGGGAGAGAGACAGTAGCCAAAAACATTCAGTACTTC.

This clonotype was found many times. This may stem from a read error, because a much larger clone lies one nucleotide away. J is TRBJ2-1 and V is TRBV6-2 or TRBV6-3; TRBD2 matches 14 bases. Germline loops: CDR1 MNHEY, CDR2 SVGEGT. J lost 8 bases, V lost 6 bases, and 9 bases had no gene match. The CDR3 loop spans 16 amino acids. In DNA, the CDR3 is TGTGCCAGCAGACCCAGGACTAGCGGGAGGACCGATGAGCAGTTCTTC. Its translation: CASRPRTSGRTDEQFF.

With regard to this clonotype: At one of its ends the junction is not consistent with the germline gene, which may arise from a read error. The J gene is TRBJ1-1, the V gene TRBV6-5; D unclear. The CDR3 contains 15 residues. CDR1 MNHEY and CDR2 SVGAGI come from the germline V gene. Written as DNA, the CDR3 is TGTGCCAGCACCCCCGTATATCCCCAGAACACTGGAGCTTTCTTT. Residues: CASTPVYPQNTGAFF.

This chain joins TRBV6-5 and TRBJ1-1, with D hard to call. V was trimmed by 2 bases and J by 3 bases, leaving 13 bases between them. The CDR3 covers 15 residues. Per the germline V gene, CDR1 is MNHEY and CDR2 is SVGAGI. The CDR3, as DNA: TGTGCCAGCAGTTACCAGCCGGGGTCGGACACTGAAGCTTTCTTT. Translation: CASSYQPGSDTEAFF.